The next 23 T cell receptor beta chains were all read from a single sample in a study of cytotoxic CD8 clonotypes in ibrutinib-treated CLL (dated by TCRdb to about 2021). The time point label here, explained by the study, means: progressive disease on ibrutinib. The library relied on the immunoSEQ multiplex PCR assay. The immuneACCESS repertoire file appears here via TCRdb, limited to in-frame rearrangements. These files lack a portion of the clones; in checked studies, under half of the deficit traces to unresolved V genes, and the cause of the others is not known. For this sample there are roughly 300,000 clones; around 69% appear just once. Clones ranked in the top ten supply approximately 5.6% of the sample. The starting material was PBMCs, obtained at disease progression, from a patient treated with ibrutinib. These receptors originate from a human donor with chronic lymphocytic leukemia.

The V and J genes are TRBV7-9 and TRBJ2-7; 7 nucleotides line up with TRBD1. In germline, CDR1 is SEHNR, CDR2 FQNEAQ (reference sequence). The CDR3 sequence is 14 residues long. V lost 5 bases to trimming and J lost 2 bases; unmatched junction nucleotides: 6. The CDR3 DNA reads as TGTGCCAGCAGCCTTCGACAGGGCCCCTACGAGCAGTACTTC. It specifies CASSLRQGPYEQYF.

The CDR3 DNA follows: TGTGCCAGCACCCCCCAAGGACTAGCGGGAGTGATAGGCACAGATACGCAGTATTTT. Residues: CASTPQGLAGVIGTDTQYF. This rearrangement joins TRBV5-5 to TRBJ2-3, with TRBD2 matching over 13 bases. Germline CDR1 and CDR2: SGHKS and YYEKEE (reference sequence). The CDR3 sequence is 19 residues long. V gave up 6 bases and J gave up 1 base; unmatched junction bases: 14.

This chain uses TRBV10-1 with TRBJ1-1, with D tentatively TRBD1 (6 bases). V was clipped by 0 bases and J by 11 bases, with 10 bases between them. In germline, CDR1 is WNHNN, CDR2 SYGVQD (reference sequence). The CDR3 covers 12 residues. The CDR3: CASSESGGLAFF. CDR3 DNA: TGCGCCAGCAGTGAGTCGGGGGGGCTGGCTTTCTTT.

This clone was detected a few times. This chain uses TRBV28 with TRBJ2-1; D is undetermined. Deletions cut 7 bases from V and 4 bases from J, with 5 bases between. The CDR3 spans 11 residues. Per the germline V gene, CDR1 is MDHEN and CDR2 is SYDVKM. The CDR3 nucleotides are TGTGCCAGCACGGCATACAATGAGCAGTTCTTC. Translating it yields CASTAYNEQFF.

This clone showed up just a few times. The chain combines TRBV5-6 with TRBJ2-7, with TRBD1 identical over 7 bases. Germline V gives CDR1 SGHDT, CDR2 YYEEEE. The V gene end was trimmed by 2 bases and the J gene end by 5 bases; junction bases not matched to a gene: 7. The CDR3 spans 14 residues. The CDR3 loop is CASSFGTASDEQYF. Written as DNA, the CDR3 is TGTGCCAGCAGCTTCGGGACAGCCTCGGACGAGCAGTACTTC.

The table lists this clone with a count of one. This chain uses TRBV27 with TRBJ2-7; weak D call: TRBD1 (5 bases). The germline CDR1 and CDR2 sequences are MNHEY and SMNVEV (reference sequence). The CDR3 length is 13 residues. The V gene lost 5 bases and the J gene lost 3 bases, with 11 bases spanning the gap. CDR3 in amino acids: CASSLRQYYEQYF. The DNA for the CDR3 is TGTGCCAGCAGTCTCCGACAGTACTACGAGCAGTACTTC.

This clone was picked up one time. The rearrangement joins TRBV7-9 to TRBJ2-3; D perhaps matches TRBD1 (6 bases). This CDR3 contains 15 residues. Germline CDR1 is SEHNR and CDR2 is FQNEAQ (reference sequence). The V end was cut by 3 bases, the J end by 3 bases, with 13 bases between. The CDR3, as DNA: TGTGCCAGCAGCTTCTTGGGACAAGCAACAGATACGCAGTATTTT. Amino acid sequence: CASSFLGQATDTQYF. Complete variable domain (other parts from reference TRBV7-9 and TRBJ2-3): DTGVSQNPRHKITKRGQNVTFRCDPISEHNRLYWYRQTLGQGPEFLTYFQNEAQLEKSRLLSDRFSAERPKGSFSTLEIQRTEQGDSAMYLCASSFLGQATDTQYFGPGTRLTVL.

This clone has just one count. The chain couples TRBV6-5 to TRBJ2-3, with 7 bases identical to TRBD1. The CDR3 is 15 amino acids. Germline values: CDR1 MNHEY, CDR2 SVGAGI. Trimming at V came to 7 bases and at J to 7 bases, leaving 14 bases not matched to a gene. The CDR3 bases are TGTGCCAGCACCCAAGACCCGGCGAGGGGGCATACGCAGTATTTT. Its protein product is CASTQDPARGHTQYF.

J is TRBJ1-2 and V is TRBV4-2; D unclear. This CDR3 has 15 residues. Looked up from germline, CDR1 is LGHNA and CDR2 is YNFKEQ. V dropped 0 bases and J dropped 4 bases, with 12 bases sitting between them. CDR3: CASSQDHHVTYGYTF. CDR3 nucleotide sequence: TGTGCCAGCAGCCAAGATCACCACGTCACCTATGGCTACACCTTC.

This chain connects TRBV2 to TRBJ1-5; D is unclear. V dropped 4 bases and J dropped 3 bases, with 7 bases sitting between them. This CDR3 has 13 residues. Germline CDR1 and CDR2: SNHLY and FYNNEI. The CDR3 sequence is CASSGLNNQPQHF. For the CDR3, the DNA is TGTGCCAGCAGTGGACTGAACAATCAGCCCCAGCATTTT.

The J gene is TRBJ1-2, the V gene TRBV4-3, with D perhaps matching TRBD1 (6 bases). The CDR3 spans 17 residues. V was clipped by 0 bases and J by 4 bases, with 18 bases between them. Germline V gives CDR1 LGHNA, CDR2 YSLEER. CDR3: CASSQDHRVSIIYGYTF. As DNA, the CDR3 is TGCGCCAGCAGCCAAGATCACAGGGTGTCAATTATCTATGGCTACACCTTC.

This clone was recorded only once. Other DNA variants within this sample encode the same CDR3. This chain connects TRBV7-8 to TRBJ2-7; D call uncertain. The CDR3 spans 15 residues. Trimming stripped 5 bases from V and 4 bases from J, with 18 bases between. CDR1 is SGHVS, CDR2 FQNEAQ, per germline. The CDR3 coding sequence is TGTGCCAGCAGCCGAGAGGTGGCCGACCGATACGAGCAGTACTTC. Encoded protein: CASSREVADRYEQYF.

The chain carries TRBV7-2 and TRBJ2-4, with 11 bases aligning to TRBD2. This CDR3 is built from 15 residues. Germline assignment: CDR1 SGHTA and CDR2 FQGNSA. V lost 2 bases to trimming and J lost 8 bases; unmatched junction nucleotides: 5. CDR3 residues: CASSLRTSGWDIQYF. CDR3 sequence (DNA): TGTGCCAGCAGCTTAAGGACTAGCGGGTGGGACATTCAGTACTTC.

The V gene is TRBV7-9, the J gene TRBJ2-2; no firm D call. This CDR3 has 16 amino acids. CDR1 is SEHNR and CDR2 is FQNEAQ in the germline V gene (reference sequence). Trimming cost V 1 base and J 3 bases, with 12 bases left between them. CDR3 loop: CASSLDSNLYTGELFF. The CDR3 DNA follows: TGTGCCAGCAGCTTAGACAGCAACCTATACACCGGGGAGCTGTTTTTT.

The V gene is TRBV6-6, the J gene TRBJ1-2, with D unresolved. The CDR3 totals 12 residues. The germline gives CDR1 MNHNY, CDR2 SVGAGI (reference sequence). V dropped 3 bases and J dropped 8 bases, with 10 bases sitting between them. The CDR3 DNA is TGTGCCAGCAGTTATCCGGGGTTGGGCTACACCTTC. It translates to CASSYPGLGYTF.

V and J are TRBV27 and TRBJ2-1; 9 nucleotides agree with TRBD2. CDR1 and CDR2 (germline): MNHEY, SMNVEV (reference sequence). Trimming cost V 5 bases and J 8 bases; bases outside gene matches: 4. The CDR3 totals 13 residues. The DNA for the CDR3 is TGTGCCAGCAGTCCGGGACTAGCTGATGAGCAGTTCTTC. Translated: CASSPGLADEQFF.

V usage is TRBV5-1 and J usage is TRBJ1-1, with no clear D. The CDR3 is made up of 14 amino acids. Germline V gene lookup returns CDR1 SGHRS and CDR2 YFSETQ. The V end was cut by 2 bases, the J end by 1 base, with 9 bases between. CDR3 coding DNA: TGCGCCAGCAGCTTTACTACAGCGAACACTGAAGCTTTCTTT. Translation gives CASSFTTANTEAFF.

J is TRBJ2-7 and V is TRBV4-1, with D perhaps TRBD1 or TRBD2 (6 bases each). This CDR3 comprises 15 residues. The V gene lost 8 bases and the J gene lost 4 bases, with 21 bases spanning the gap. CDR1 is MGHRA and CDR2 is YSYEKL in the germline V gene. The CDR3 sequence is CASSVGGRETYEQYF. The CDR3 DNA sequence: TGCGCCAGCTCGGTTGGGGGGCGCGAAACGTACGAGCAGTACTTC.

J is TRBJ1-6 and V is TRBV2; maybe TRBD1 (6 bases). The ends were cut back, 0 bases at V and 10 bases at J, with 13 bases in the middle. CDR3 length: 15 residues. CDR1 and CDR2 from the germline V gene are SNHLY and FYNNEI. CDR3 residues: CASSEARGGHSPLHF. For the CDR3, the DNA is TGTGCCAGCAGTGAAGCAAGAGGGGGACACTCACCCCTCCACTTT.

The CDR3 bases are TGTGCCAGCAGCTACAGGGCTAGCAATCAGCCCCAGCATTTT. Translation gives CASSYRASNQPQHF. The chain joins TRBV11-2 to TRBJ1-5, with D possibly matching TRBD1 (6 bases). Germline V gene sequence: CDR1 SGHAT, CDR2 FQNNGV. The V gene lost 4 bases and the J gene lost 0 bases, with 7 bases spanning the gap. CDR3 length: 14 amino acids.

J is TRBJ2-1 and V is TRBV6-1, with D maybe TRBD2 (6 bases). CDR1 MNHNS and CDR2 SASEGT come from the germline V gene. Trimming stripped 2 bases from V and 2 bases from J, with 10 bases between. CDR3 length: 15 amino acids. CDR3: CASSERRDAYNEQFF. The CDR3, as DNA: TGTGCCAGCAGTGAAAGGCGGGATGCCTACAATGAGCAGTTCTTC.

The chain is built from TRBV27 and TRBJ1-2; TRBD1 agrees at 8 bases. Germline V gene lookup returns CDR1 MNHEY and CDR2 SMNVEV (reference sequence). Germline trimming cut 2 bases from V and 6 bases from J; bases unmatched to any gene: 2. The CDR3 is made up of 13 amino acids. CDR3 bases: TGTGCCAGCAGTTTAATCAGGGGGCATGGCTACACCTTC. Translated, it gives CASSLIRGHGYTF.

V usage is TRBV6-1 and J usage is TRBJ1-4; D call uncertain. V dropped 0 bases and J dropped 8 bases, with 19 bases sitting between them. In germline, CDR1 is MNHNS, CDR2 SASEGT. There are 17 residues in the CDR3. CDR3 in amino acids: CASSEAPRESITEKLFF. The CDR3 region has the DNA TGTGCCAGCAGTGAAGCACCACGGGAGTCCATTACCGAAAAACTGTTTTTT.